This T cell receptor (beta chain) emerged from a study of blood T cell repertoires in COVID-19. The protocol was immunoSEQ multiplex PCR, while the TCRdb copy is restricted to in-frame clones and leaves out a portion. The sample carries 200,000 to 300,000 clones, about 89% recorded once. In its sample, this clone was seen a few times. In germline, CDR1 is SGHTA, CDR2 FQGTGA. The CDR3 is made up of 16 amino acids. The ends were cut back, 4 bases at V and 2 bases at J, with 14 bases in the middle. This chain joins TRBV7-3 and TRBJ2-2; D perhaps matches TRBD1 (6 bases). This sequence was found in a woman in her twenties or thirties who had recovered from COVID-19. The sequenced sample consisted of PBMCs or T cells enriched from blood (not recorded which). For the CDR3, the DNA is TGTGCCAGCAGCTCGACAGGCCTAACAAACACCGGGGAGCTGTTTTTT. This sequence encodes CASSSTGLTNTGELFF. The entire variable domain, with the rest obtained from reference TRBV7-3 and TRBJ2-2, is as follows: GAGVSQTPSNKVTEKGKYVELRCDPISGHTALYWYRQSLGQGPEFLIYFQGTGAADDSGLPNDRFFAVRPEGSVSTLKIQRTERGDSAVYLCASSSTGLTNTGELFFGEGSRLTVL.